This T cell receptor beta chain comes out of a study of T cells in Graves' hyperthyroidism and ophthalmopathy. The study, taken as a whole, reports: Most clonotypes expanded in the thyroid (above 0.001) were also present in blood.

Researchers amplified the TCR beta CDR3 regions from RNA transcripts. Carried out on the TCR CDR3, a first-round RT-PCR used the HTBI primer set. Using its own MiXCR run on the multiplex PCR reads, TCRdb lists one record per CDR3 protein. The profile shows almost 500,000 distinct CDR3 sequences, about 20% of them singletons. About this clonotype itself: Its antigen remains unknown. With a much larger clone just one base away, this may be a read error.

The length of the CDR3 is 14 residues. The germline gives CDR1 SGHTA, CDR2 FQGNSA. This chain connects TRBV7-2 to TRBJ1-2; D perhaps matches TRBD1 (6 bases). This TCR was sampled from a woman in her 70s with Graves' ophthalmopathy. The source material was blood. The chain's CDR3 is CASSLEQGLGGHTF. CDR3 in DNA: TGTGCCAGCAGCTTAGAACAGGGTCTTGGTGGCCACACCTTC.